Listed below are T cell receptor beta chains from one sample, sequenced in a study of cytomegalovirus exposure and HLA in healthy donors. Measured with immunoSEQ multiplex PCR; TCRdb has only the in-frame clones, and not every one. The table has 100,000 to 120,000 clones, approximately 89% seen once; the top ten hold 1.5% to 2%. Sequencing was performed on PBMCs. Every receptor here comes from a woman under 30 in good health and CMV-seronegative. CDR3s include the opening cysteine and the closing phenylalanine or tryptophan. D genes are given only for firm matches. For some rows the clone size is stated as once, few or many, or as a class when expanded; others skip it.

size,length,J,D,V,CDR3,DNA
once,15,TRBJ2-7,TRBD1,TRBV4-1,CASSQGTGSSYEQYF,TGCGCCAGCAGCCAAGGGACAGGGAGCTCCTACGAGCAGTACTTC
NA,16,TRBJ2-1,TRBD1,TRBV6-6,CASTFGGTGGEMEQFF,TGTGCCAGCACCTTTGGTGGGACAGGGGGGGAGATGGAGCAGTTCTTC
NA,16,TRBJ2-3,NA,TRBV9,CASSARRGSATDTQYF,TGTGCCAGCAGCGCTCGTAGAGGGAGCGCCACAGATACGCAGTATTTT
NA,14,TRBJ2-7,NA,TRBV14,CASRALGALDEQYF,TGTGCCAGCAGGGCCCTGGGGGCTCTAGACGAGCAGTACTTC
NA,14,TRBJ1-2,TRBD1,TRBV7-8,CASSLGGGSGGYTF,TGTGCCAGCAGCTTAGGAGGGGGCTCAGGAGGCTACACCTTC
NA,12,TRBJ1-2,TRBD1,TRBV29-1,CSVREGADGYTF,TGCAGCGTGCGGGAGGGGGCTGATGGCTACACCTTC
once,17,TRBJ1-4,TRBD1,TRBV28,CASSLWGTGKTNEKLFF,TGTGCCAGCAGTTTATGGGGGACAGGGAAAACTAATGAAAAACTGTTTTTT
once,14,TRBJ2-3,NA,TRBV7-3,CASSSRDITDTQYF,TGTGCCAGCAGCTCCCGGGACATCACAGATACGCAGTATTTT
NA,15,TRBJ1-6,NA,TRBV7-2,CASSLEVPQNSPLHF,TGTGCCAGCAGCTTGGAGGTCCCACAGAATTCACCCCTCCACTTT
NA,11,TRBJ2-3,NA,TRBV20-1,CSARTSDTQYF,TGCAGTGCACGGACTTCCGATACGCAGTATTTT
NA,15,TRBJ2-3,NA,TRBV28,CASSIPRGPVDTQYF,TGTGCCAGCAGTATCCCGCGGGGGCCTGTAGATACGCAGTATTTT
NA,15,TRBJ2-3,NA,TRBV5-5,CASSLGLTNTDTQYF,TGTGCCAGCAGCTTGGGACTTACGAACACAGATACGCAGTATTTT
NA,14,TRBJ2-1,NA,TRBV11-3,CASSPGPGVNEQFF,TGTGCCAGCAGCCCCGGCCCAGGGGTTAATGAGCAGTTCTTC
NA,14,TRBJ2-1,TRBD1,TRBV6-5,CASSHGQVYNEQFF,TGTGCCAGCAGCCATGGACAGGTCTACAATGAGCAGTTCTTC
NA,13,TRBJ1-1,NA,TRBV29-1,CSPSGRGTIGNFF,TGCAGCCCCTCTGGAAGGGGGACGATAGGGAATTTCTTT